The rows below give T cell receptor beta chains drawn from one sample of a study of blood T cell repertoires in COVID-19. TCRdb's table, derived via immunoSEQ multiplex PCR, lists solely in-frame clones and lacks some. Counted here are more than 100,000 clones, around 85% occurring once; the ten biggest clones make up 15% to 20%. Sequencing was performed on peripheral blood. These receptor sequences come from a woman between 50 and 59 years old with acute or convalescent COVID-19. Each CDR3 is given with its conserved first and last residue. A D gene is named only where the DNA matches it firmly. The listing skips clone size in some rows; elsewhere it reads once, few, many or a size class.

>19|TRBD2|TRBJ2-3|TRBV4-2|-
TGTGCCAGCAGCCAAGGACGCGCTAGCGGGGGGGATAGCACAGATACGCAGTATTTT
CASSQGRASGGDSTDTQYF
>15|-|TRBJ1-5|TRBV6-5|-
TGTGCCAGCAGTTACGGGGGGGGCGGCAATCAGCCCCAGCATTTT
CASSYGGGGNQPQHF
>15|-|TRBJ2-7|TRBV5-1|-
TGCGCCAGCAGCTTGGCCTTAGAACAACCAGGGGAGCAGTACTTC
CASSLALEQPGEQYF
>14|-|TRBJ2-3|TRBV19|-
TGTGCCAGTAGCCTTGCCGGGGTCTTGAGTACGCAGTATTTT
CASSLAGVLSTQYF
>14|TRBD1|TRBJ1-2|TRBV2|-
TGTGCCAGTGTGGGGACAGGGGCCAACTATGGCTACACCTTC
CASVGTGANYGYTF
>18|TRBD2|TRBJ2-2|TRBV4-1|-
TGCGCCAGCAGCCCCCGACTAGCGGGGTTCGCGGATACCGGGGAGCTGTTTTTT
CASSPRLAGFADTGELFF
>15|TRBD2|TRBJ2-1|TRBV5-1|-
TGCGCCAGCAGGGATAGCGGGGTTTCCTACAATGAGCAGTTCTTC
CASRDSGVSYNEQFF
>14|-|TRBJ1-6|TRBV7-8|-
TGTGCCAGCAGCTTACCGGGTAATAATTCACCCCTCCACTTT
CASSLPGNNSPLHF
>14|TRBD1|TRBJ2-7|TRBV28|-
TGTGGAACCGGGTGGGGACAGGGTTCCTACGAGCAGTACTTC
CGTGWGQGSYEQYF
>16|TRBD1|TRBJ1-3|TRBV5-5|-
TGTGCCAGCAGCCAAACTCTGACAGGGGGCGGAAACACCATATATTTT
CASSQTLTGGGNTIYF
>13|-|TRBJ2-3|TRBV2|-
TGTGCCAGCTCGGACACGCGCACAGATACGCAGTATTTT
CASSDTRTDTQYF
>15|-|TRBJ1-4|TRBV11-2|-
TGTGCCAGCAGCAGCGGGACAACTATTAATGAAAAACTGTTTTTT
CASSSGTTINEKLFF
>20|-|TRBJ1-3|TRBV21-1|-
TGTGCCAGCAGCAAACGGGCTAGGGGGAAACTGTTTAGGTCTGGAAACACCATATATTTT
CASSKRARGKLFRSGNTIYF
>15|-|TRBJ2-7|TRBV27|-
TGTGCCAGCAGCGCAGGGTCAAACCCCCGAGGAGAGCAGTACTTC
CASSAGSNPRGEQYF
>14|-|TRBJ1-5|TRBV19|few
TGTGCCAGCCGGAGGGATATTGGGAATCAGCCCCAGCATTTT
CASRRDIGNQPQHF
>15|-|TRBJ1-2|TRBV6-5|-
TGTGCCAGCAGGTCCGGGGGGATGGGTCTGGATGGCTACACCTTC
CASRSGGMGLDGYTF
>14|TRBD1|TRBJ1-2|TRBV5-1|-
TGCGCCAGCAGCTCTACAGGGGGCAGCTATGGCTACACCTTC
CASSSTGGSYGYTF
>14|TRBD1|TRBJ2-2|TRBV27|-
TGTGCCAGCAGTACAGGGACAGACACCGGGGAGCTGTTTTTT
CASSTGTDTGELFF
>18|-|TRBJ1-6|TRBV21-1|-
TGTGCCAGCAGCAAATATTCGACCGGGACAGGGAGGAATTCACCCCTCCACTTT
CASSKYSTGTGRNSPLHF
>14|TRBD2|TRBJ2-7|TRBV3-1/TRBV3-2|-
TGTGCCAGCAGCCCCGAACTAGCGGGGGGCGAGCAGTACTTC
CASSPELAGGEQYF
>15|TRBD1|TRBJ2-7|TRBV2|few
TGTGCCAGCAGCGGACAGGGAATTGGCTCCTACGAGCAGTACTTC
CASSGQGIGSYEQYF
>13|TRBD1|TRBJ2-7|TRBV10-1|-
TGCGCCAGCAGTGAGGGGGACAGGGACGAGCAGTACTTC
CASSEGDRDEQYF
>14|-|TRBJ1-1|TRBV27|-
TGTGCCAGCAGTTTACGGGGAATGAACACTGAAGCTTTCTTT
CASSLRGMNTEAFF
>16|TRBD2|TRBJ2-3|TRBV14|-
TGTGCCAGCAGCCAAGGCGGGGGGAAAAGCACAGATACGCAGTATTTT
CASSQGGGKSTDTQYF
>15|TRBD1|TRBJ2-1|TRBV19|-
TGTGCCAGTAGGTCCTGGCAGGGGGTTCAGTATGAGCAGTTCTTC
CASRSWQGVQYEQFF
>17|TRBD1|TRBJ1-1|TRBV18|-
TGTGCCAGCTCACTTTCCAAGGGGAACAGGGGGGATACTGAAGCTTTCTTT
CASSLSKGNRGDTEAFF
>14|-|TRBJ1-1|TRBV11-2|-
TGTGCCAGCAGCTTATCGGCGGGGAACACTGAAGCTTTCTTT
CASSLSAGNTEAFF
>14|TRBD1|TRBJ1-1|TRBV5-5|-
TGTGCCAGCAGCACCTCAGGGGGCAACACTGAAGCTTTCTTT
CASSTSGGNTEAFF
>15|-|TRBJ2-2|TRBV18|-
TGTGCCAGCTCACCACCGAGCAGGGACACCGGGGAGCTGTTTTTT
CASSPPSRDTGELFF
>15|-|TRBJ2-1|TRBV5-1|-
TGCGCCAGCAGCTTGGATTTTGACAGGTCCAATGAGCAGTTCTTC
CASSLDFDRSNEQFF
>16|TRBD1|TRBJ2-7|TRBV6-1|once
TGTGCCAGCAGTGTCGACAGGGGGCTGTTAACCTACGAGCAGTACTTC
CASSVDRGLLTYEQYF
>15|-|TRBJ2-5|TRBV6-1|-
TGTGCCAGCAGTGAAGCGCAGGGGATCCAAGAGACCCAGTACTTC
CASSEAQGIQETQYF
>15|TRBD2|TRBJ2-1|TRBV27|-
TGTGCCAGCAGTTCTTTGGGGACTAGTCGGAAGGAGCAGTTCTTC
CASSSLGTSRKEQFF